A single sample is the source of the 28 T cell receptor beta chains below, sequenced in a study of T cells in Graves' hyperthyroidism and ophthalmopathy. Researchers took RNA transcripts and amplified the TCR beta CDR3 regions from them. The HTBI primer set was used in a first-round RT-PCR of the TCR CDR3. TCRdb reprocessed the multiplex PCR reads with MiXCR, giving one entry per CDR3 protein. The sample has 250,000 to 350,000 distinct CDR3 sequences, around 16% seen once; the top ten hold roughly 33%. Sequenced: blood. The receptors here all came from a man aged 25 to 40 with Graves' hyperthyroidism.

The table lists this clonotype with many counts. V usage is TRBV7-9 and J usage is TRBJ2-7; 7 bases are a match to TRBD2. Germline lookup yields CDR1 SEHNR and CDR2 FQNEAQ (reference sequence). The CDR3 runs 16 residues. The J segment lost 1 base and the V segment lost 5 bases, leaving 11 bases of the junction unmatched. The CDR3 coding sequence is TGTGCCAGCAGCCTGGGAGCGGGATCGGCTTCCTACGAGCAGTACTTC. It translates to CASSLGAGSASYEQYF. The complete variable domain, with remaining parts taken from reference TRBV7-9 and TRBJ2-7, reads DTGVSQNPRHKITKRGQNVTFRCDPISEHNRLYWYRQTLGQGPEFLTYFQNEAQLEKSRLLSDRFSAERPKGSFSTLEIQRTEQGDSAMYLCASSLGAGSASYEQYFGPGTRLTVT.

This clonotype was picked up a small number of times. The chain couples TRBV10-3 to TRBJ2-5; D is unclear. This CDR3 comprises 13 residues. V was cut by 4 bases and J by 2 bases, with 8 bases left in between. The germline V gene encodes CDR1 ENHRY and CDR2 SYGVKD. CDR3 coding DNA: TGTGCCATCAGTGTTCGAGCGCAAGAGACCCAGTACTTC. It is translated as CAISVRAQETQYF.

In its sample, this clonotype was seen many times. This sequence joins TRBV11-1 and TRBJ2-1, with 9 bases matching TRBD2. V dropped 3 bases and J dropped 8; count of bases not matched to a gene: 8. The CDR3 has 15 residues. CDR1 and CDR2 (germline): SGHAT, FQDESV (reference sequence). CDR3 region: CASSLVASGNYEQFF. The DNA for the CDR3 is TGTGCCAGCAGCTTGGTGGCTAGCGGGAACTATGAGCAGTTCTTC.

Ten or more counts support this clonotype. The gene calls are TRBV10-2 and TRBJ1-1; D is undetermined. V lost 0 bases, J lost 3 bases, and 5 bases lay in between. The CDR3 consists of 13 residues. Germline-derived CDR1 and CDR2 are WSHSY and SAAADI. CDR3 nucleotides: TGCGCCAGCAGTGAGTCGGCGGACACTGAAGCTTTCTTT. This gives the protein CASSESADTEAFF.

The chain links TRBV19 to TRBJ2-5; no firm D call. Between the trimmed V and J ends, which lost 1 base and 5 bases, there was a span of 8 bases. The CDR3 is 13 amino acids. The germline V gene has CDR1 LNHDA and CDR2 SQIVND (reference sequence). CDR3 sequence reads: CASSIVGVETQYF. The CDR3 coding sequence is TGTGCCAGTAGTATAGTTGGGGTGGAGACCCAGTACTTC.

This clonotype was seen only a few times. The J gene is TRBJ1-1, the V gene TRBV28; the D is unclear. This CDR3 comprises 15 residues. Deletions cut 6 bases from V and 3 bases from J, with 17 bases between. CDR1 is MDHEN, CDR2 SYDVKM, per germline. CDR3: CASSPRTGLDTEAFF. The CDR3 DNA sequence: TGTGCCAGCAGCCCGAGAACTGGTCTGGACACTGAAGCTTTCTTT. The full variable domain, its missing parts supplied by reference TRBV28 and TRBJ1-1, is DVKVTQSSRYLVKRTGEKVFLECVQDMDHENMFWYRQDPGLGLRLIYFSYDVKMKEKGDIPEGYSVSREKKERFSLILESASTNQTSMYLCASSPRTGLDTEAFFGQGTRLTVV.

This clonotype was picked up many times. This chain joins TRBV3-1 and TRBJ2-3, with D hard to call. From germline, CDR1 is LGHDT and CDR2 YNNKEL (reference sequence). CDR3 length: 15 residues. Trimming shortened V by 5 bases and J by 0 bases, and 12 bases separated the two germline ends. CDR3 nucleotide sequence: TGTGCCAGCAGCAAGACACATCGAAGCACAGATACGCAGTATTTT. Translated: CASSKTHRSTDTQYF.

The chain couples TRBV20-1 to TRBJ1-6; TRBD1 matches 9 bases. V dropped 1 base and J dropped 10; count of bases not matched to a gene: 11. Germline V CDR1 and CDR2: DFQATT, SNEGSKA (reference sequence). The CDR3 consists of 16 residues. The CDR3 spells CSARVKTGTGKSPLHF. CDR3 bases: TGCAGTGCTAGAGTAAAAACCGGGACAGGGAAATCACCCCTCCACTTT.

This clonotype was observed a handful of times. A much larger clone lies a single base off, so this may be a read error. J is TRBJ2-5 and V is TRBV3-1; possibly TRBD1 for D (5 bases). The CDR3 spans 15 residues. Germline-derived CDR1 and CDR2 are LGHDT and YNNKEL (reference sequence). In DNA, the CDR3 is TGTGCCGGCAGCCCCTTGGGGCATTTACAAGAGACCCAGTACTTC. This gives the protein CAGSPLGHLQETQYF.

The DNA of the CDR3 is TGTGCCAGCAGCTACAACGGGGGACAGATGAACACTGAAGCTTTCTTT. It is translated as CASSYNGGQMNTEAFF. This chain connects TRBV27 to TRBJ1-1; 7 nucleotides line up with TRBD1. The CDR3 runs to 16 residues. V was clipped by 6 bases and J by 0 bases; unmatched bases: 10. CDR1 and CDR2 (germline): MNHEY, SMNVEV (reference sequence).

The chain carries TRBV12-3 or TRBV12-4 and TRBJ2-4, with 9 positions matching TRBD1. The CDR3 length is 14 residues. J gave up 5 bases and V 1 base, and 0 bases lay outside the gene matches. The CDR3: CASSLGTGENIQYF. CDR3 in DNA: TGTGCCAGCAGTTTAGGGACAGGGGAAAACATTCAGTACTTC.

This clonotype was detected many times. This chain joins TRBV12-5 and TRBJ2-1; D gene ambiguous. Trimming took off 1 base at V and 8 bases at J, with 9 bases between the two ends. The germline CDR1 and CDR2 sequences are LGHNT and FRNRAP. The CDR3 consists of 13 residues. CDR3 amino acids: CASGLGAIDEQFF. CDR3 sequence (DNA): TGTGCTAGTGGTTTGGGCGCGATCGATGAGCAGTTCTTC.

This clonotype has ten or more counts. The CDR3 reads CASSPPFNEQFF. The CDR3 region has the DNA TGTGCCAGCAGCCCCCCTTTCAATGAGCAGTTCTTC. This sequence joins TRBV7-2 and TRBJ2-1; D remains ambiguous. The V gene lost 5 bases and the J gene lost 6 bases, with 8 bases spanning the gap. Germline V gene data show CDR1 as SGHTA and CDR2 as FQGNSA. The CDR3 is made up of 12 amino acids.

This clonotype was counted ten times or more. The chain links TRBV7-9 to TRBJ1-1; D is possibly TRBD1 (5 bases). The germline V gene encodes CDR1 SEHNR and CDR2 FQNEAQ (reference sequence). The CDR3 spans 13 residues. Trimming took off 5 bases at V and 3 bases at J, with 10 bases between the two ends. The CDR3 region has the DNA TGTGCCAGCAGCATACAGGAGCACACTGAAGCTTTCTTT. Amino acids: CASSIQEHTEAFF.

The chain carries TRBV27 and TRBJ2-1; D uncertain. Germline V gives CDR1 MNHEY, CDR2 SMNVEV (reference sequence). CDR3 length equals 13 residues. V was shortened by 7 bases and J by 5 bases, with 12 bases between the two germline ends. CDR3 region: CASTLGSNNEQFF. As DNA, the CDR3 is TGTGCCAGCACCCTAGGGTCCAACAATGAGCAGTTCTTC.

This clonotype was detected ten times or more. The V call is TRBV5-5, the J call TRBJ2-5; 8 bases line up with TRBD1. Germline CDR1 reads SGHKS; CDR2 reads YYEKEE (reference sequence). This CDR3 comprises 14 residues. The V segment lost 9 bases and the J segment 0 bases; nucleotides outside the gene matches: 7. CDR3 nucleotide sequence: TGTGCCAAAAACTGGGACAGGTACCAAGAGACCCAGTACTTC. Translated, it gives CAKNWDRYQETQYF.

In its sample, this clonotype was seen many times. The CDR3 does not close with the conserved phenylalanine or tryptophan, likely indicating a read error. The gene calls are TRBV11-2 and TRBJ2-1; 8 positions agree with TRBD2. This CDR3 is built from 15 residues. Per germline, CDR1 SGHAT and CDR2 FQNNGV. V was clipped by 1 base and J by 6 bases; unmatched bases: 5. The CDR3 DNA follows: TGTGCCAGCAGCTTAGCGCCACTAGCGGCCAATGAGCAGTTCCTC. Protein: CASSLAPLAANEQFL.

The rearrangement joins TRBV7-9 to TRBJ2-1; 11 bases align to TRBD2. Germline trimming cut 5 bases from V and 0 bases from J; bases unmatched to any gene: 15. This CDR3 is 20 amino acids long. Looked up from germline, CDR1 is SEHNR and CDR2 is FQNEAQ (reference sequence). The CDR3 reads CASSLLYGTSGTSSYNEQFF. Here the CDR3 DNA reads TGTGCCAGCAGCCTACTGTACGGGACTAGCGGCACGAGCTCCTACAATGAGCAGTTCTTC.

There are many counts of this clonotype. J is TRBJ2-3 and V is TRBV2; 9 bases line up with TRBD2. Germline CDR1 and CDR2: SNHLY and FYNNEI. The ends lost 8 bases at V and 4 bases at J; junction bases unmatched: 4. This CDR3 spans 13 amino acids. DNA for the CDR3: TGTGCCAGCCAGCGGGAGGTGTCAGATACGCAGTATTTT. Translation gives CASQREVSDTQYF.

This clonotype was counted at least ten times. CDR3 protein: CASLRSSGRGRETQYF. The DNA for the CDR3 is TGTGCCAGCCTCAGGAGTAGCGGGAGAGGAAGGGAGACCCAGTACTTC. The chain recombines TRBV28 with TRBJ2-5; 9 bases are a match to TRBD2. CDR1 is MDHEN and CDR2 is SYDVKM in the germline V gene. V trimming: 8 bases; J trimming: 5 bases; junction bases outside the gene matches: 15. The CDR3 is 16 residues long.

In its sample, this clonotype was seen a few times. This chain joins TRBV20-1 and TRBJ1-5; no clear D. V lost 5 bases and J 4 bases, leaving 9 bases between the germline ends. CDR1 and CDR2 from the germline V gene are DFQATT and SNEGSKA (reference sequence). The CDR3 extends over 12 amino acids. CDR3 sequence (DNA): TGCAGTGCTCAAAGTAGGAATCAGCCCCAGCATTTT. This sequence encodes CSAQSRNQPQHF.

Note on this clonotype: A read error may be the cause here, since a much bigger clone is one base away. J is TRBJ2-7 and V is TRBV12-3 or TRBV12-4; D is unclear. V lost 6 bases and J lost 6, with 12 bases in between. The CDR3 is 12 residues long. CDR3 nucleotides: TGTGCCAGCAGCCGCGGACCTGCCGAGCAGTACTTC. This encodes CASSRGPAEQYF.

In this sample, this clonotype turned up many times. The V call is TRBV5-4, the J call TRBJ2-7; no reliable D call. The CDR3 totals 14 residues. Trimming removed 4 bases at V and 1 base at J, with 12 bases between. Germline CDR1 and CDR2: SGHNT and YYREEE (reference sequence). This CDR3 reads CASSTVSRSYEQYF. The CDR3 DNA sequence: TGTGCCAGCAGCACCGTCTCCCGATCCTACGAGCAGTACTTC.

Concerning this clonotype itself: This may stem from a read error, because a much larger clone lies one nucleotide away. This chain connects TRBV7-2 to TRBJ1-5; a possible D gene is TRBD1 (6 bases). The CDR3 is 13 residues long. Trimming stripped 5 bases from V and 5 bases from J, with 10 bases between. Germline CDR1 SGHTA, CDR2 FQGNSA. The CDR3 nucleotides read TGTGCCAGCAGCCTCTCAGGGGATCAGCCCCAGCATTTT. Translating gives CASSLSGDQPQHF.

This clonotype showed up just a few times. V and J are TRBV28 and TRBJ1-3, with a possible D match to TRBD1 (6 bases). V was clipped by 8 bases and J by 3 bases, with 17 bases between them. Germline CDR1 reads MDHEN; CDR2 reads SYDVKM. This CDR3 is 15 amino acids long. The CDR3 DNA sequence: TGTGCCAGCCATTTTTCGGGGGCAATTGGAAACACCATATATTTT. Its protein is CASHFSGAIGNTIYF.

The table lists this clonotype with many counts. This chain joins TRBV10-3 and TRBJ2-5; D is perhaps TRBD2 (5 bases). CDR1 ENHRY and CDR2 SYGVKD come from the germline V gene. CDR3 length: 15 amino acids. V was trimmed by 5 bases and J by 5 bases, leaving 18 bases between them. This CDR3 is CAISNPDFRGETQYF. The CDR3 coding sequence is TGTGCCATCAGTAACCCGGACTTCCGAGGGGAGACCCAGTACTTC.

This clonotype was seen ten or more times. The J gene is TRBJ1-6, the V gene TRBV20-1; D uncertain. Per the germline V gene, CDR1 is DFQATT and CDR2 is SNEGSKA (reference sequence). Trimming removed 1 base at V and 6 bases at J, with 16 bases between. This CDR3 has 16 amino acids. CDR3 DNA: TGCAGTGCTAGAGGCGGACGGTCCCTGTTTAATTCACCCCTCCACTTT. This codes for CSARGGRSLFNSPLHF.

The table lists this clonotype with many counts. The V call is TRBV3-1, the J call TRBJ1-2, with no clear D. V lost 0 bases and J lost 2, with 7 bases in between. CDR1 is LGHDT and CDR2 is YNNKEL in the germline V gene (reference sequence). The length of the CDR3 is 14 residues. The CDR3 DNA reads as TGTGCCAGCAGCCAAGATGATTCCAACTATGGCTACACCTTC. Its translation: CASSQDDSNYGYTF.